A single sample is the source of the 27 T cell receptor beta chains below, sequenced in a study of PD-1 blockade in classical Hodgkin lymphoma. Method: immunoSEQ multiplex PCR; TCRdb's copy keeps in-frame clones and lacks some. The table includes about 63,000 clones, around 89% detected once. Each of the patients experienced relapse following autologous stem cell transplantation, and their brentuximab vedotin exposure differed. Sequenced material: peripheral blood mononuclear cells (PBMCs), taken before the second cycle of nivolumab. These receptors came from a human donor with classical Hodgkin lymphoma.

The CDR3 spells CASNSNTGELFF. The CDR3 region has the DNA TGTGCCTCGAACTCGAACACCGGGGAGCTGTTTTTT. The rearrangement uses TRBV9 and TRBJ2-2; D is ambiguous. The V gene's germline CDR1 is SGDLS and CDR2 YYNGEE. Deletions cut 10 bases from V and 0 bases from J, with 7 bases between. The CDR3 is made up of 12 amino acids.

This chain uses TRBV10-1 with TRBJ1-2, with a tentative D call TRBD1 (6 bases). This CDR3 contains 13 residues. CDR1 and CDR2 from the germline V gene are WNHNN and SYGVQD (reference sequence). Between the trimmed V and J ends, which lost 4 bases and 5 bases, there was a span of 11 bases. The CDR3 protein is CASSAEQGYGYTF. In DNA form, the CDR3 reads TGCGCCAGCAGTGCGGAACAGGGTTATGGCTACACCTTC.

The genes are TRBV7-9 and TRBJ2-7, with D possibly being TRBD2 (6 bases). With 1 base removed from V and 6 bases from J, the gap between germline ends came to 16 bases. Germline CDR1 reads SEHNR; CDR2 reads FQNEAQ (reference sequence). This CDR3 has 15 residues. CDR3 region: CASSLVGGGVGEQYF. CDR3 DNA sequence: TGTGCCAGCAGCTTAGTGGGAGGAGGGGTCGGCGAGCAGTACTTC.

The rearrangement joins TRBV6-6 to TRBJ1-5; weak D call: TRBD1 (5 bases). The germline V and J ends were trimmed by 4 bases and 3 bases, with 13 bases remaining between them. The CDR3 length is 15 residues. The germline V gene encodes CDR1 MNHNY and CDR2 SVGAGI (reference sequence). The DNA of the CDR3 is TGTGCCAGCAGTTCTGGGACCAGTATCAATCAGCCCCAGCATTTT. Residues: CASSSGTSINQPQHF.

This chain connects TRBV7-3 to TRBJ2-3; D gene unclear. There are 15 residues in the CDR3. The germline V and J ends were trimmed by 6 bases and 0 bases, with 13 bases remaining between them. In germline, CDR1 is SGHTA, CDR2 FQGTGA. The DNA for the CDR3 is TGTGCCAGCAGAGAACACGCAACTAGCACAGATACGCAGTATTTT. Residues: CASREHATSTDTQYF.

In this sample, this clone turned up a few times. CDR3 in amino acids: CASSLGTSTGETQYF. For the CDR3, the DNA is TGCGCCAGCAGCTTGGGGACTTCAACCGGGGAGACCCAGTACTTC. The chain uses TRBV5-1 and TRBJ2-5, with D maybe TRBD2 (5 bases). Germline V gene lookup returns CDR1 SGHRS and CDR2 YFSETQ. V lost 0 bases and J lost 5, with 14 bases in between. There are 15 residues in the CDR3.

The CDR3: CASSRSLGGDSPLHF. In DNA, the CDR3 is TGTGCCAGCAGCCGCAGCCTCGGAGGGGATTCACCCCTCCACTTT. The chain carries TRBV14 and TRBJ1-6, with TRBD1 as a possible D gene (5 bases). The CDR3 has 15 residues. In germline, CDR1 is SGHDN, CDR2 FVKESK. The V gene lost 4 bases and the J gene lost 8 bases, with 15 bases spanning the gap.

This sequence joins TRBV5-1 and TRBJ2-2; D may be TRBD2 (5 bases). Germline V gene data show CDR1 as SGHRS and CDR2 as YFSETQ. CDR3 length equals 15 residues. The V end was cut by 4 bases, the J end by 1 base, with 11 bases between. The CDR3 sequence: CASSPRAGNTGELFF. The CDR3 bases are TGCGCCAGCAGCCCGAGGGCAGGGAACACCGGGGAGCTGTTTTTT.

This chain uses TRBV9 with TRBJ2-3; no firm D call. The V gene lost 4 bases and the J gene lost 4 bases, with 10 bases spanning the gap. The germline CDR1 and CDR2 sequences are SGDLS and YYNGEE. The CDR3 consists of 13 residues. The CDR3 DNA reads TGTGCCAGCAGCCTGGGTGCCGCAGATACGCAGTATTTT. This codes for CASSLGAADTQYF.

The chain recombines TRBV6-1 with TRBJ1-1; 7 bases align to TRBD1. Germline lookup yields CDR1 MNHNS and CDR2 SASEGT. The CDR3 extends over 14 amino acids. The V segment lost 6 bases and the J segment 0 bases; nucleotides outside the gene matches: 4. The chain's CDR3 is CASSRTGVNTEAFF. CDR3 nucleotide sequence: TGTGCCAGCAGCCGGACAGGAGTGAACACTGAAGCTTTCTTT.

The chain combines TRBV7-9 with TRBJ2-2; tentatively, D is TRBD1 or TRBD2 (5 bases each). V dropped 3 bases and J dropped 5 bases, with 10 bases sitting between them. Germline lookup yields CDR1 SEHNR and CDR2 FQNEAQ (reference sequence). The CDR3 loop spans 14 amino acids. CDR3 nucleotides: TGTGCCAGCAGCTTTGAGGGGTTGACCGGGGAGCTGTTTTTT. Translating gives CASSFEGLTGELFF.

Regarding this clone: Additional DNA sequences in this sample encode the identical CDR3. This chain links TRBV7-2 with TRBJ1-4; a weak D match, TRBD1 (6 bases). This CDR3 region has 14 residues. V was cut by 4 bases and J by 2 bases, with 8 bases left in between. Germline loops: CDR1 SGHTA, CDR2 FQGNSA. The CDR3 nucleotides read TGTGCCAGCAGCTACAGGGCCACTAATGAAAAACTGTTTTTT. Translated, it gives CASSYRATNEKLFF.

The chain employs TRBV2 and TRBJ1-4, with D tentatively TRBD1 (5 bases). The CDR3 consists of 16 residues. Germline CDR1 is SNHLY and CDR2 is FYNNEI. The V end lost 8 bases, the J end lost 1 base, and 17 bases lay between the germline ends. Here the CDR3 DNA reads TGTGCCAGCGGGGTGAACAGGCACATAACTAATGAAAAACTGTTTTTT. This translates into CASGVNRHITNEKLFF.

The genes are TRBV7-9 and TRBJ2-7, with D hard to call. Germline CDR1 and CDR2: SEHNR and FQNEAQ (reference sequence). Trimming stripped 5 bases from V and 6 bases from J, with 8 bases between. This CDR3 contains 11 residues. In nucleotides, the CDR3 is TGTGCCAGCAGCATATCTCGCGAGCAGTACTTC. Residues: CASSISREQYF.

This chain links TRBV28 with TRBJ1-2; a weak D match, TRBD1 (5 bases). Germline CDR1 reads MDHEN; CDR2 reads SYDVKM. This CDR3 has 14 amino acids. V gave up 5 bases and J gave up 8 bases, with 18 bases separating them. CDR3 sequence (DNA): TGTGCCAGCAGTCCCATAACAGGTGGATGGGGCTACACCTTC. Encoded protein: CASSPITGGWGYTF.

Concerning this clone: This same CDR3 is encoded by further DNA sequences in the sample. The chain is built from TRBV5-1 and TRBJ1-5; perhaps TRBD1 as D (5 bases). Germline values: CDR1 SGHRS, CDR2 YFSETQ. The CDR3 consists of 13 residues. The V end was cut by 4 bases, the J end by 11 bases, with 16 bases between. The CDR3 bases are TGCGCCAGCAGCATCGGGCAGGGAACAGCCCAGCATTTT. This codes for CASSIGQGTAQHF.

This clone was detected once. The rearrangement links TRBV11-2 to TRBJ2-1; no firm D call. CDR1 is SGHAT and CDR2 is FQNNGV in the germline V gene. V gave up 8 bases and J gave up 6 bases, with 5 bases separating them. The CDR3 length is 10 residues. The CDR3 reads CASGINEQFF. As DNA, the CDR3 is TGTGCCAGCGGAATCAATGAGCAGTTCTTC.

Note on this clone: Relative to the germline gene, one junction end is altered; a read error may explain this. The chain uses TRBV4-1 and TRBJ1-2; TRBD1 matches 7 bases. There are 14 residues in the CDR3. Germline loops: CDR1 MGHRA, CDR2 YSYEKL. The chain's CDR3 is CASSQGGLGYGYTF. CDR3 coding DNA: TGCGCCAGCAGTCAAGGGGGCCTGGGCTATGGCTACACCTTC.

The chain has TRBV19 and TRBJ2-2; TRBD1 aligns across 7 bases. CDR1 LNHDA and CDR2 SQIVND come from the germline V gene (reference sequence). With V trimmed by 3 bases and J by 2 bases, 9 bases remained unmatched. CDR3 length equals 17 residues. The CDR3 sequence: CASSIRSGTANTGELFF. DNA for the CDR3: TGTGCCAGTAGTATCCGGTCCGGGACAGCAAACACCGGGGAGCTGTTTTTT.

The genes are TRBV27 and TRBJ2-1, with 12 bases lining up with TRBD1. CDR1 and CDR2 (germline): MNHEY, SMNVEV (reference sequence). Trimming at V came to 4 bases and at J to 5 bases, leaving 9 bases not matched to a gene. The CDR3 runs to 17 residues. CDR3 bases: TGTGCCAGCAGTTCCTGGGGACAGGGGGCAAGGAACAATGAGCAGTTCTTC. This sequence encodes CASSSWGQGARNNEQFF.

CDR3 residues: CASSIAPYSNQPQHF. The CDR3 DNA is TGTGCCAGTAGTATAGCCCCATATAGCAATCAGCCCCAGCATTTT. The chain has TRBV19 and TRBJ1-5; D is unclear. CDR3 size: 15 residues. V was pared by 1 base and J by 0 bases, with 7 bases between. The V gene's germline CDR1 is LNHDA and CDR2 SQIVND (reference sequence).

V gene TRBV6-5 combines with J gene TRBJ2-1; either TRBD1 or TRBD2 may supply D (7 bases each). CDR3 length: 13 amino acids. Germline V CDR1 and CDR2: MNHEY, SVGAGI. The germline V and J ends were trimmed by 6 bases and 10 bases, with 16 bases remaining between them. Written as DNA, the CDR3 is TGTGCCAGCAGGCCAGGGGGGGTACGCGAGCAGTTCTTC. This translates into CASRPGGVREQFF.

This clone has only one observation. The V and J genes are TRBV6-6 and TRBJ1-3; D is possibly TRBD1 (5 bases). From germline, CDR1 is MNHNY and CDR2 SVGAGI (reference sequence). Deletions cut 0 bases from V and 3 bases from J, with 12 bases between. The CDR3 loop spans 16 amino acids. CDR3 amino acids: CASSYSGRADGNTIYF. The CDR3 DNA reads as TGTGCCAGCAGTTACTCAGGCAGGGCGGATGGAAACACCATATATTTT.

V gene TRBV28 combines with J gene TRBJ2-7; D could derive from TRBD1 or TRBD2 (5 bases each). With 2 bases removed from V and 6 bases from J, the gap between germline ends came to 17 bases. The CDR3 is 15 residues long. Per the germline V gene, CDR1 is MDHEN and CDR2 is SYDVKM. CDR3 region: CASSLNGVGVGEQYF. The CDR3 DNA sequence: TGTGCCAGCAGTTTAAATGGGGTGGGGGTCGGCGAGCAGTACTTC.

The chain links TRBV2 to TRBJ2-5, with D possibly matching TRBD1 (6 bases). This CDR3 spans 12 amino acids. Germline CDR1 is SNHLY and CDR2 is FYNNEI. The germline V and J ends were trimmed by 9 bases and 3 bases, with 11 bases remaining between them. The CDR3 sequence: CARWGQEETQYF. Here the CDR3 DNA reads TGTGCCAGATGGGGGCAGGAAGAGACCCAGTACTTC.

The CDR3 is CASSPLDRESLLGQYF. CDR3 DNA sequence: TGTGCCAGCAGCCCGCTAGACAGGGAATCTTTGCTTGGGCAGTACTTC. This sequence joins TRBV7-9 and TRBJ2-7; TRBD1 aligns across 7 bases. Looked up from germline, CDR1 is SEHNR and CDR2 is FQNEAQ (reference sequence). The CDR3 has 16 residues. V shed 5 bases and J 9 bases; nucleotides not matched to a gene: 19.

The chain has TRBV28 and TRBJ1-4; 12 bases are shared with TRBD1. V shed 7 bases and J 8 bases; nucleotides not matched to a gene: 8. CDR3 length: 15 amino acids. Germline CDR1 MDHEN, CDR2 SYDVKM. CDR3 loop: CASTIGTGGREKLFF. CDR3 bases: TGTGCCAGCACCATCGGGACAGGGGGCCGAGAAAAACTGTTTTTT. Supplemented by reference TRBV28 and TRBJ1-4, the full variable domain reads DVKVTQSSRYLVKRTGEKVFLECVQDMDHENMFWYRQDPGLGLRLIYFSYDVKMKEKGDIPEGYSVSREKKERFSLILESASTNQTSMYLCASTIGTGGREKLFFGSGTQLSVL.